The 31 T cell receptor beta chains listed next were all sequenced from one sample in a study of breast tumors, draining lymph nodes, adjacent tissues. MiXCR, applied by TCRdb to the multiplex PCR reads, yields one record per CDR3 protein. The sample consists of 45,000 to 60,000 distinct CDR3 sequences, under 30% of them appearing once. Material: breast tumor tissue. The receptor source for this set is a female donor with breast cancer. Some clones in this sample may be carry-over from other donors' samples.

At least ten counts were recorded for this clonotype. The chain carries TRBV27 and TRBJ2-7; 10 bases are a match to TRBD2. The CDR3 loop spans 14 amino acids. With V trimmed by 4 bases and J by 4 bases, 4 bases remained unmatched. CDR1 is MNHEY, CDR2 SMNVEV, per germline (reference sequence). In DNA form, the CDR3 reads TGTGCCAGCAGTTGGGCTAGCGGGAGATACGAGCAGTACTTC. Translating it yields CASSWASGRYEQYF.

At least ten counts were recorded for this clonotype. The rearrangement uses TRBV5-1 and TRBJ1-3; D is perhaps TRBD1 (6 bases). The CDR3 has 16 residues. Trimming pared 0 bases from V and 0 bases from J, leaving 10 bases between. Per the germline V gene, CDR1 is SGHRS and CDR2 is YFSETQ. The CDR3 nucleotides read TGCGCCAGCAGCTTGGGGACAGCGACCTCTGGAAACACCATATATTTT. Amino acids: CASSLGTATSGNTIYF.

The V gene is TRBV5-1, the J gene TRBJ2-6; 9 bases align to TRBD1. CDR3 length equals 19 residues. Germline CDR1 and CDR2: SGHRS and YFSETQ. V lost 1 base to trimming and J lost 2 bases; unmatched junction nucleotides: 10. CDR3 region: CASSLQPGQGFPGANVLTF. Written as DNA, the CDR3 is TGCGCCAGCAGCTTGCAGCCGGGACAGGGCTTTCCTGGGGCCAACGTCCTGACTTTC. The whole variable domain, remainder taken from reference TRBV5-1 and TRBJ2-6, is KAGVTQTPRYLIKTRGQQVTLSCSPISGHRSVSWYQQTPGQGLQFLFEYFSETQRNKGNFPGRFSGRQFSNSRSEMNVSTLELGDSALYLCASSLQPGQGFPGANVLTFGAGSRLTVL.

This clonotype has more than one count but fewer than ten. The CDR3 DNA reads as TGTGCCAGCACGCGACCGGGACAGGGTGAAGAGCAGTACTTC. The encoded protein is CASTRPGQGEEQYF. J is TRBJ2-7 and V is TRBV28; 9 nucleotides agree with TRBD1. The CDR3 is 14 residues long. Germline CDR1 reads MDHEN; CDR2 reads SYDVKM. V shed 7 bases and J 7 bases; nucleotides not matched to a gene: 11.

This chain links TRBV5-5 with TRBJ2-3; perhaps TRBD1 as D (5 bases). This CDR3 is built from 15 residues. V lost 6 bases and J lost 7, with 21 bases in between. Germline loops: CDR1 SGHKS, CDR2 YYEKEE (reference sequence). CDR3 amino acids: CASTQTVELDYTQYF. Here the CDR3 DNA reads TGTGCCAGCACGCAGACAGTCGAACTGGATTATACGCAGTATTTT.

This clonotype was observed a few times. V is TRBV2 and J is TRBJ2-5, with 13 nucleotides matching TRBD2. V shed 6 bases and J 4 bases; nucleotides not matched to a gene: 8. The CDR3 length is 16 residues. Germline CDR1 is SNHLY and CDR2 is FYNNEI. This chain's CDR3 is CASRILAGGQGETQYF. The CDR3 region has the DNA TGTGCCAGCAGGATACTAGCGGGAGGGCAGGGAGAGACCCAGTACTTC. Full variable domain (rest looked up from reference TRBV2 and TRBJ2-5): EPEVTQTPSHQVTQMGQEVILRCVPISNHLYFYWYRQILGQKVEFLVSFYNNEISEKSEIFDDQFSVERPDGSNFTLKIRSTKLEDSAMYFCASRILAGGQGETQYFGPGTRLLVL.

Points on this clonotype: This CDR3 is missing its conserved last phenylalanine or tryptophan, likely due to a read error. In nucleotides, the CDR3 is TGTGTCAGCAGCCTGGGACAGGGTGAGACCCAGTACCTC. The encoded protein is CVSSLGQGETQYL. V is TRBV6-6 and J is TRBJ2-5; TRBD1 matches 9 bases. CDR3 size: 13 residues. Germline V lookup: CDR1 MNHNY, CDR2 SVGAGI (reference sequence).

This clonotype was counted a few times. The chain has TRBV11-3 and TRBJ2-3; a possible D gene is TRBD1 (6 bases). Germline CDR1 and CDR2: SGHNT and YENEEA. V was trimmed by 4 bases and J by 5 bases, leaving 16 bases between them. This CDR3 has 15 residues. CDR3 nucleotide sequence: TGTGCCAGCAGCTCGAACGAGGGCAGGGGAGATACGCAGTATTTT. Encoded protein: CASSSNEGRGDTQYF.

This clonotype showed up just a few times. This chain joins TRBV11-3 and TRBJ2-2; no clear D gene. With 1 base removed from V and 4 bases from J, the gap between germline ends came to 10 bases. The CDR3 runs 15 residues. The germline V gene encodes CDR1 SGHNT and CDR2 YENEEA. CDR3 amino acids: CASSLASSSTGELFF. CDR3 bases: TGTGCCAGCAGCTTAGCCAGTTCATCCACCGGGGAGCTGTTTTTT.

This clonotype was observed many times. The CDR3 sequence is CASSFGRDGYEQYF. The CDR3, as DNA: TGTGCCAGCAGCTTTGGCCGGGATGGCTACGAGCAGTACTTC. This sequence joins TRBV7-8 and TRBJ2-7; possible D gene TRBD2, 5 bases. Trimming took off 3 bases at V and 3 bases at J, with 12 bases between the two ends. CDR3 length equals 14 residues. Germline lookup yields CDR1 SGHVS and CDR2 FQNEAQ.

With regard to this clonotype: This could be a read error, since a much larger clone is one nucleotide away. The rearrangement joins TRBV5-1 to TRBJ2-3, with 7 bases identical to TRBD2. The CDR3 is 15 amino acids. Germline CDR1 and CDR2: SGHRS and YFSETQ. The V and J ends lost 4 bases and 8 bases, in that order; junction bases with no gene match: 13. As DNA, the CDR3 is TGCGCCAGCAGCCTGAGTGGGCGGGAGCTAGGTACGCAGTATTTT. This gives the protein CASSLSGRELGTQYF. The full variable domain, rest sourced from reference TRBV5-1 and TRBJ2-3, is KAGVTQTPRYLIKTRGQQVTLSCSPISGHRSVSWYQQTPGQGLQFLFEYFSETQRNKGNFPGRFSGRQFSNSRSEMNVSTLELGDSALYLCASSLSGRELGTQYFGPGTRLTVL.

Concerning this clonotype itself: A much larger clone sits a single nucleotide away, making a read error possible. The CDR3 nucleotides are TGTGCCAGCCCGATGGCCCCCGCGCTGGGCATCGGGGAGCTGTTTTTT. Translated: CASPMAPALGIGELFF. The rearrangement uses TRBV7-2 and TRBJ2-2; D is uncertain. Germline CDR1 SGHTA, CDR2 FQGNSA. V lost 8 bases, J lost 7 bases, and 23 bases lay in between. The CDR3 spans 16 residues.

This clonotype showed up just once. At one end, the junction sequence differs from germline, possibly due to a read error. The chain employs TRBV6-5 and TRBJ2-3; perhaps TRBD2 as D (5 bases). The CDR3 runs to 15 residues. The germline V gene encodes CDR1 MNHEY and CDR2 SVGAGI. The CDR3 sequence is CASRQFDSSTATQYF. CDR3 nucleotide sequence: TGTGCCAGCAGACAATTTGACTCTAGCACAGCTACGCAGTATTTT.

Comments on this clonotype: A much larger clone lies a single base off, so this may be a read error. This chain connects TRBV2 to TRBJ1-5; maybe TRBD1 (5 bases). V shed 4 bases and J shed 10 bases, with 14 bases lying between them. Germline V lookup: CDR1 SNHLY, CDR2 FYNNEI. The CDR3 is made up of 13 amino acids. CDR3: CASSGGGLGPQHF. CDR3 bases: TGTGCCAGCAGTGGGGGGGGTCTTGGACCCCAGCATTTT.

This clonotype was counted many times. It is unclear where the CDR3 begins or ends on the DNA, so no DNA is shown, and the CDR3 is as TCRdb lists it. The rearrangement uses TRBV12-3 or TRBV12-4 and TRBJ1-2. The CDR3 length is 14 residues, termini included. The CDR3 region is CASSSSNSNYGYTF.

This clonotype was counted between two and nine times. CDR3 nucleotide sequence: TGTGCCAGCTCCCGACAATTCCCGGGACTAGCGGTGGGAGAGACCCAGTACTTC. This encodes CASSRQFPGLAVGETQYF. J is TRBJ2-5 and V is TRBV18; 11 nucleotides line up with TRBD2. The CDR3 loop spans 18 amino acids. J gave up 4 bases and V 6 bases, and 16 bases lay outside the gene matches. Germline V gene sequence: CDR1 KGHSH, CDR2 LQKENI.

This clonotype was counted a single time. The J gene is TRBJ1-4, the V gene TRBV28; D not certain. The CDR3 spans 14 residues. V was shortened by 4 bases and J by 7 bases, with 13 bases between the two germline ends. Looked up from germline, CDR1 is MDHEN and CDR2 is SYDVKM. The CDR3 spells CASSSRSTGEKLFF. DNA for the CDR3: TGTGCCAGCAGTTCCCGGAGTACGGGTGAAAAACTGTTTTTT.

This clonotype was counted at least ten times. CDR3 coding DNA: TGTGCCAGCAGTCTTACAGGGAAGGGTACCGCAAACTATGGCTACACCTTC. Protein: CASSLTGKGTANYGYTF. V gene TRBV2 combines with J gene TRBJ1-2; possibly TRBD1 for D (6 bases). Germline assignment: CDR1 SNHLY and CDR2 FYNNEI. This CDR3 has 17 amino acids. Trimming took off 5 bases at V and 2 bases at J, with 21 bases between the two ends.

Within the sample, this clonotype is medium-sized. The chain carries TRBV9 and TRBJ2-7, with 10 bases that match TRBD2. The germline CDR1 and CDR2 sequences are SGDLS and YYNGEE. J was trimmed by 6 bases and V by 4 bases; bases with no gene match: 10. The CDR3 loop spans 15 amino acids. This chain's CDR3 is CASSQRAGGPGEQYF. CDR3 bases: TGTGCCAGCAGCCAACGAGCGGGAGGGCCTGGCGAGCAGTACTTC.

This clonotype was counted many times. The genes are TRBV19 and TRBJ1-2; maybe TRBD1 (5 bases). Per germline, CDR1 LNHDA and CDR2 SQIVND (reference sequence). The CDR3 has 13 amino acids. V lost 5 bases and J lost 4, with 11 bases in between. This CDR3 reads CASSPTGLYGYTF. The CDR3 DNA reads as TGTGCCAGTAGTCCCACGGGACTCTATGGCTACACCTTC.

Comments on this clonotype: The junction differs from germline at one of its ends, possibly a read error. The J gene is TRBJ2-1, the V gene TRBV11-2; TRBD1 agrees at 12 bases. Germline values: CDR1 SGHAT, CDR2 FQNNGV. This CDR3 has 16 amino acids. CDR3 loop: CASSLGTGGYYNEQFF. The CDR3 DNA reads TGCGCCAGCAGCTTAGGGACAGGGGGCTATTACAATGAGCAGTTCTTC.

Many counts were recorded for this clonotype. This sequence joins TRBV12-3 or TRBV12-4 and TRBJ2-1, with D perhaps matching TRBD2 (6 bases). The CDR3 length is 13 residues. Trimming removed 4 bases from V and 6 bases from J, with 10 bases in between. CDR3 DNA: TGTGCCAGCAGTTCAGCGGGTCGCAATGAGCAGTTCTTC. Amino acids: CASSSAGRNEQFF.

In its sample, this clonotype was seen many times. The chain recombines TRBV20-1 with TRBJ1-6; no firm D call. Trimming shortened V by 6 bases and J by 0 bases, and 9 bases separated the two germline ends. This CDR3 comprises 14 residues. CDR1 and CDR2 (germline): DFQATT, SNEGSKA (reference sequence). The CDR3 DNA follows: TGCAGTGCCCTGAAGAGCTCCTATAATTCACCCCTCCACTTT. Protein sequence: CSALKSSYNSPLHF.

This clonotype was detected ten times or more. This rearrangement joins TRBV5-1 to TRBJ1-2; D ambiguous. The CDR3 runs to 13 residues. Trimming pared 3 bases from V and 2 bases from J, leaving 8 bases between. CDR1 is SGHRS and CDR2 is YFSETQ in the germline V gene. The CDR3 protein is CASSSTLNYGYTF. In nucleotides, the CDR3 is TGCGCCAGCAGCTCCACATTAAACTATGGCTACACCTTC.

This clonotype occurred many times. The chain combines TRBV20-1 with TRBJ2-3; 10 bases are a match to TRBD2. The germline V gene has CDR1 DFQATT and CDR2 SNEGSKA (reference sequence). Germline trimming cut 2 bases from V and 6 bases from J; bases unmatched to any gene: 14. This CDR3 has 17 residues. The CDR3 nucleotides read TGCAGTGCTAGACCGTCGTATTCTAGCGGGAGAGGGGATACGCAGTATTTT. Translated: CSARPSYSSGRGDTQYF.

This clonotype showed up many times. J is TRBJ1-5 and V is TRBV27, with a possible D match to TRBD1 (6 bases). CDR1 and CDR2 (germline): MNHEY, SMNVEV (reference sequence). CDR3 size: 15 residues. Trimming took off 1 base at V and 4 bases at J, with 11 bases between the two ends. As DNA, the CDR3 is TGTGCCAGCAGTTTATATCCACAGGGTAATCAGCCCCAGCATTTT. It is translated as CASSLYPQGNQPQHF.

This clonotype was counted many times. The chain links TRBV20-1 to TRBJ2-3; D is perhaps TRBD1 (5 bases). The germline V gene has CDR1 DFQATT and CDR2 SNEGSKA (reference sequence). Trimming shortened V by 5 bases and J by 2 bases, and 14 bases separated the two germline ends. The CDR3 contains 14 residues. In DNA, the CDR3 is TGCAGTGCTGGGAACTTCAGGGCCACAGATACGCAGTATTTT. Translated, it gives CSAGNFRATDTQYF.

This clonotype was counted ten times or more. The chain couples TRBV6-1 to TRBJ1-3; no firm D call. The length of the CDR3 is 14 residues. Trimming removed 3 bases from V and 4 bases from J, with 10 bases in between. The germline V gene has CDR1 MNHNS and CDR2 SASEGT. DNA of the CDR3: TGTGCCAGCAGTGACCCCCCTGTGGGAAACACCATATATTTT. Its protein product is CASSDPPVGNTIYF.

This clonotype occurred many times. The chain joins TRBV7-3 to TRBJ2-6; D gene uncertain. The CDR3 contains 13 residues. Germline CDR1 is SGHTA and CDR2 is FQGTGA. V dropped 0 bases and J dropped 3 bases, with 0 bases sitting between them. CDR3 residues: CASSLTGANVLTF. DNA of the CDR3: TGTGCCAGCAGCTTAACTGGGGCCAACGTCCTGACTTTC.

This clonotype has at least ten counts. The chain links TRBV4-1 to TRBJ2-7, with 9 bases identical to TRBD2. The CDR3 runs to 14 residues. CDR1 is MGHRA and CDR2 is YSYEKL in the germline V gene. Trimming cost V 3 bases and J 6 bases; bases outside gene matches: 6. CDR3 in amino acids: CASSQWGLAREQYF. CDR3 sequence (DNA): TGCGCCAGCAGCCAGTGGGGACTAGCTCGCGAGCAGTACTTC.

This clonotype was recorded many times. The chain carries TRBV20-1 and TRBJ2-5; D could derive from TRBD1 or TRBD2 (5 bases each). The ends were cut back, 0 bases at V and 5 bases at J, with 16 bases in the middle. Germline V gene sequence: CDR1 DFQATT, CDR2 SNEGSKA (reference sequence). The CDR3 runs 15 residues. CDR3 in DNA: TGCAGTGCTAGAGACGGGACGACCCACGGGGAGACCCAGTACTTC. Its protein product is CSARDGTTHGETQYF.